The present T cell receptor beta chain was sequenced within a study of blood T cell repertoires in COVID-19. This clone was detected only a few times. This sample also contains other DNA sequences that code for the same CDR3. This CDR3 is built from 13 residues. With 0 bases clipped from V and 5 bases from J, the junction kept 0 bases outside the gene matches. Germline V gene sequence: CDR1 GTSNPN, CDR2 SVGIG (reference sequence). Some clones are missing from TCRdb's copy, which holds only in-frame ones; the method was immunoSEQ multiplex PCR. The data contain roughly 100,000 clones, 82% of them seen just once; the ten biggest clones take up 15% to 19%.

Sequencing was carried out using peripheral blood. The chain recombines TRBV30 with TRBJ2-2, with 7 bases fitting TRBD1. The receptor was derived from an elderly woman with acute or convalescent COVID-19. The CDR3 DNA sequence: TGTGCCTGGAGTGTACAGGGGACCGGGGAGCTGTTTTTT. This translates into CAWSVQGTGELFF. Supplemented by reference TRBV30 and TRBJ2-2, the full variable domain reads SQTIHQWPATLVQPVGSPLSLECTVEGTSNPNLYWYRQAAGRGLQLLFYSVGIGQISSEVPQNLSASRPQDRQFILSSKKLLLSDSGFYLCAWSVQGTGELFFGEGSRLTVL.